The next 27 T cell receptor beta chains were all read from a single sample in a study of CD8+ T cells in alopecia areata. Reverse transcribed after extraction, RNA yielded cDNA as the sequencing template. Sequenced by immunoSEQ multiplex PCR; TCRdb stores in-frame clones only, minus some. This sample carries around 100,000 clones and no singletons, and 20% goes to the top ten. The sequencing sample was made of lesional skin. Receptors originate from a C3H/HeJ mouse with alopecia areata. This strain's MHC haplotype is H2-k.

As regards this clone: Gene and germline names: mouse. The read terminates 4 residues before the CDR3 end, so the remaining end is supplied by the germline J gene. This chain links TRBV13-1 with TRBJ1-1; maybe TRBD1 (5 bases). Trimming took 2 bases from V and 4 from J, leaving 9 bases between them. The CDR3 sequence is 13 residues long. Germline V CDR1 and CDR2: NSHNY, SYGAGN. The CDR3 bases that were read are TGTGCCAGCAGTGACGGAGGGGTCACA. Protein product: CASSDGGVT. The full CDR3 protein is CASSDGGVTEVFF.

This clone was observed a handful of times. TCRdb lists a protein that is different at residue 10 from the translated DNA; the protein given here uses the DNA translation. Genes here carry mouse names. The missing CDR3 end, 3 residues past where the read stops, is filled in from the germline J gene. V usage is TRBV13-3 and J usage is TRBJ1-3; D is uncertain. The ends were cut back, 1 base at V and 5 bases at J, with 7 bases in the middle. The CDR3 runs 13 residues. Germline V gene lookup returns CDR1 NNHDY and CDR2 SYVADS. This CDR3 is CASSDRQRNTLYF. The DNA read from the CDR3 is TGTGCCAGCAGTGATCGTCAGAGAAATACG.

In regard to this clone: Mouse gene names and germline throughout. The read halts 4 residues ahead of the CDR3 end, with the missing end drawn from the germline J gene. Other DNA sequences from this sample encode an identical CDR3 as well. The chain combines TRBV17 with TRBJ2-2; perhaps TRBD2 as D (5 bases). V dropped 3 bases and J dropped 0 bases, with 5 bases sitting between them. The germline gives CDR1 MNHDT, CDR2 YYDKIL. The CDR3 has 14 residues. The DNA read from the CDR3 is TGTGCTAGCAGTAGGACTGCAAACACCGGG. It is translated as CASSRTANTG. The CDR3 in full is CASSRTANTGQLYF.

This clone was detected a few times. Gene names are the mouse ones. The read finishes 4 residues shy of the CDR3 end, and the germline J gene is used to complete it. V is TRBV13-3 and J is TRBJ1-4; TRBD1 matches at 7 bases. The CDR3 has 15 residues. Germline V CDR1 and CDR2: NNHDY, SYVADS. The sequenced part of the CDR3 DNA is TGTGCCAGCAGTGATGCAGGGGGGAGCGGCGAA. Protein sequence: CASSDAGGSGE. The whole CDR3 protein reads CASSDAGGSGERLFF. Filled out from reference TRBV13-3 and TRBJ1-4, the complete variable domain reads EAAVTQSPRSKVAVTGGKVTLSCHQTNNHDYMYWYRQDTGHGLRLIHYSYVADSTEKGDIPDGYKASRPSQENFSLILELASLSQTAVYFCASSDAGGSGERLFFGHGTKLSVL.

This clone was counted between two and nine times. Genes and germline come from the mouse. The read stops 4 residues short of the end of the CDR3; the missing end is completed from the germline J gene. The chain employs TRBV14 and TRBJ2-1, with TRBD2 matching over 9 bases. Germline CDR1 is SGHDT and CDR2 is FRDEAV. J was trimmed by 5 bases and V by 5 bases; bases with no gene match: 5. The CDR3 has 14 amino acids. The DNA read from the CDR3 is TGTGCCAGCAGCCCCGGGACTGGGAATGCT. Residues: CASSPGTGNA. The whole CDR3 region reads CASSPGTGNAEQFF.

Remarks on this clone: TCRdb lists a protein that is different at residue 10 from the translated DNA; the protein given here uses the DNA translation. Gene names are mouse gene names. The CDR3: CASRGQINSPLYF. The DNA read from the CDR3 is TGTGCCAGCAGAGGACAGATAAATTCGCCC. The rearrangement uses TRBV13-1 and TRBJ1-6, with D maybe TRBD1 (6 bases). The read terminates 3 residues ahead of where the CDR3 ends, so the germline J gene completes it. TRBJ1-6 is an ORF; its function is uncertain. Germline V gives CDR1 NSHNY, CDR2 SYGAGN. The germline V and J ends were trimmed by 5 bases and 7 bases, with 10 bases remaining between them. The CDR3 length is 13 residues.

Only a few counts were recorded for this clone. Gene names follow the mouse nomenclature. The read ends 4 residues early relative to the CDR3; the germline J gene fills the gap. This sequence joins TRBV12-2 and TRBJ2-5; 10 bases align to TRBD2. Per germline, CDR1 SGHLS and CDR2 HYDKME. This CDR3 contains 16 residues. The sequenced CDR3 bases are TGTGCCAGCTCTCCCCCGCCCCTGGGGGGGCCGGAC. Protein sequence: CASSPPPLGGPD. The complete CDR3 protein is CASSPPPLGGPDTQYF.

About this clone: The DNA translation disagrees with the TCRdb protein at residue 12, so the protein in this description comes from the DNA. Each gene name is a mouse one. The read is 3 residues too short to cover the CDR3 end, so that end is filled in from the germline J gene. The rearrangement joins TRBV19 to TRBJ1-3, with D possibly being TRBD1 (6 bases). V dropped 0 bases and J dropped 3 bases, with 10 bases sitting between them. The CDR3 contains 15 residues. CDR1 FNHDT and CDR2 SITEND come from the germline V gene (reference sequence). The chain's CDR3 is CASSIEDRIGNTLYF. The part of the CDR3 DNA that was read is TGTGCCAGCAGTATAGAAGACAGGATTGGAAATACG.

Remarks on this clone: All gene names here are mouse names. The read halts 4 residues ahead of the CDR3 end, with the missing end drawn from the germline J gene. This chain links TRBV1 with TRBJ1-1; D perhaps matches TRBD1 (6 bases). Germline CDR1 and CDR2: NSQYPW and LRSPGD (reference sequence). This CDR3 region has 12 residues. The CDR3 DNA, read in part, is TGCACCTGCAGTCCTACAGGGTCA. It encodes CTCSPTGS. The full CDR3 reads CTCSPTGSEVFF. Looking up the rest from reference TRBV1 and TRBJ1-1 gives the full variable domain: VTLLEQNPRWRLVPRGQAVNLRCILKNSQYPWMSWYQQDLQKQLQWLFTLRSPGDKEVKSLPGADYLATRVTDTELRLQVANMSQGRTLYCTCSPTGSEVFFGKGTRLTVV.

As to this clone: The genes are named according to mouse. The read is 4 residues too short to cover the CDR3 end, so that end is filled in from the germline J gene. J is TRBJ2-1 and V is TRBV19, with a weak D call TRBD2 (6 bases). With 0 bases removed from V and 1 base from J, the gap between germline ends came to 8 bases. Germline CDR1 FNHDT, CDR2 SITEND (reference sequence). The CDR3 is made up of 15 amino acids. CDR3 sequence reads: CASSIVLGNYAEQFF. The part of the CDR3 DNA that was read is TGTGCCAGCAGTATAGTACTGGGAAACTATGCT.

This clone was seen at least ten times. Mouse germline and gene names are used. The read terminates 4 residues before the CDR3 end, so the remaining end is supplied by the germline J gene. The V gene is TRBV13-3, the J gene TRBJ1-4; D is possibly TRBD1 (6 bases). The V and J ends lost 2 bases and 0 bases respectively, with 8 bases between them. The length of the CDR3 is 15 residues. The germline CDR1 and CDR2 sequences are NNHDY and SYVADS. Here the CDR3 reads CASSEQGLSNERLFF. The sequenced CDR3 bases are TGTGCCAGCAGTGAACAGGGTCTTTCCAACGAA.

This clone turned up a few times. Any gene name here is a mouse gene name. The read is 4 residues too short to cover the CDR3 end, so that end is filled in from the germline J gene. V is TRBV19 and J is TRBJ2-4; 12 nucleotides agree with TRBD2. Trimming at V came to 3 bases and at J to 0 bases, leaving 2 bases not matched to a gene. Per the germline V gene, CDR1 is FNHDT and CDR2 is SITEND (reference sequence). The length of the CDR3 is 16 residues. CDR3 sequence reads: CASSTDWGGSQNTLYF. The covered CDR3 bases are TGTGCCAGCAGTACGGACTGGGGGGGAAGTCAAAAC. Full variable domain (rest looked up from reference TRBV19 and TRBJ2-4): GGIITQTPKFLIGQEGQKLTLKCQQNFNHDTMYWYRQDSGKGLRLIYYSITENDLQKGDLSEGYDASREKKSSFSLTVTSAQKNEMAVFLCASSTDWGGSQNTLYFGAGTRLSVL.

This clone was picked up a small number of times. Gene names and germline refer to mouse. Read sequence stops 4 residues before the CDR3 end, and the germline J gene provides the missing end. The chain is built from TRBV13-3 and TRBJ2-3, with 7 bases lining up with TRBD2. The CDR3 has 15 residues. Looked up from germline, CDR1 is NNHDY and CDR2 is SYVADS. Trimming removed 3 bases from V and 0 bases from J; junction bases left unmatched: 4. CDR3 bases read: TGTGCCAGCAGTGTACTGGGGAAGAGTGCAGAA. This sequence encodes CASSVLGKSAE. The complete CDR3 reads CASSVLGKSAETLYF.

Regarding this clone: The genes are named according to mouse. The read ends 4 residues shy of where the CDR3 ends; the end is completed using the germline J gene. The rearrangement uses TRBV13-3 and TRBJ1-1; D perhaps matches TRBD1 (6 bases). This CDR3 is built from 11 residues. Trimming pared 6 bases from V and 4 bases from J, leaving 7 bases between. Per germline, CDR1 NNHDY and CDR2 SYVADS. The sequenced part of the CDR3 DNA is TGTGCCAGCAACAGGGCCACA. This sequence encodes CASNRAT. The full CDR3 protein reads CASNRATEVFF.

A note on this clone: Mouse names are used for the genes. The read is 4 residues too short to cover the CDR3 end, so that end is filled in from the germline J gene. This chain links TRBV31 with TRBJ2-5; no clear D. Germline V lookup: CDR1 GKSSPN, CDR2 SITVG. This CDR3 has 14 residues. V was pared by 0 bases and J by 2 bases, with 9 bases between. CDR3 bases read: TGTGCCTGGAGTCTATCTAGGGTCCAAGAC. Protein: CAWSLSRVQD. The whole CDR3 is CAWSLSRVQDTQYF.

This clone was recorded a few times. Gene and germline names: mouse. The read terminates 4 residues before the CDR3 end, so the remaining end is supplied by the germline J gene. The chain links TRBV17 to TRBJ2-5; D may be TRBD1 (5 bases). Germline assignment: CDR1 MNHDT and CDR2 YYDKIL. The CDR3 covers 14 residues. V dropped 2 bases and J dropped 2 bases, with 8 bases sitting between them. The CDR3: CASSRTQVQDTQYF. CDR3 bases read: TGTGCTAGCAGTAGAACACAGGTCCAAGAC. The entire variable domain, with the rest obtained from reference TRBV17 and TRBJ2-5, is as follows: DTTVKQNPRYKLARVGKPVNLICSQTMNHDTMYWYQKKPNQAPKLLLFYYDKILNREADTFEKFQSSRPNNSFCSLYIGSAGLEYSAMYLCASSRTQVQDTQYFGPGTRLLVL.

This clone was seen only a few times. Genes and germline are mouse. Coverage ceases 4 residues before the CDR3 finishes, and the germline J gene fills in the end. The chain carries TRBV19 and TRBJ2-3; D is possibly TRBD1 (6 bases). Trimming left V 6 bases short and J 1 base short, with 12 bases between. This CDR3 region has 14 residues. Germline CDR1 FNHDT, CDR2 SITEND (reference sequence). Incomplete CDR3 DNA: TGTGCCAGCATCCTCAGGGGTGGTGCAGAA. It is translated as CASILRGGAE. The full-length CDR3 reads as CASILRGGAETLYF.

This clone has only a few counts. Genes and germline come from the mouse. Read coverage stops 4 residues before the CDR3 terminus; the germline J gene supplies the remainder. The rearrangement links TRBV19 to TRBJ2-1, with 11 bases fitting TRBD2. The CDR3 extends over 14 amino acids. V dropped 5 bases and J dropped 6; count of bases not matched to a gene: 4. Germline V gives CDR1 FNHDT, CDR2 SITEND (reference sequence). The CDR3 loop reads CASRDWGGAAEQFF. CDR3 bases read: TGTGCCAGCAGAGACTGGGGGGGTGCTGCT.

Of note for this clone: The listed genes are named as in mouse. The read is 4 residues too short to cover the CDR3 end, so that end is filled in from the germline J gene. The rearrangement links TRBV13-3 to TRBJ2-4, with 12 bases lining up with TRBD2. After removal of 3 bases from V and 2 bases from J, the junction contained 4 bases not matched to a gene. The CDR3 has 16 residues. Germline CDR1 reads NNHDY; CDR2 reads SYVADS. The covered CDR3 bases are TGTGCCAGCAGTGGGGGACTGGGGGGATCTCAAAAC. Protein: CASSGGLGGSQN. The CDR3 in its entirety is CASSGGLGGSQNTLYF. Using reference TRBV13-3 and TRBJ2-4 for the parts outside the CDR3, the full variable domain is EAAVTQSPRSKVAVTGGKVTLSCHQTNNHDYMYWYRQDTGHGLRLIHYSYVADSTEKGDIPDGYKASRPSQENFSLILELASLSQTAVYFCASSGGLGGSQNTLYFGAGTRLSVL.

Details on this clone: Germline and genes: mouse. The CDR3 region is CASSNPGLGAYEQYF. The CDR3 bases that were read are TGTGCCAGCAGTAATCCGGGACTGGGGGCTTAT. This chain links TRBV19 with TRBJ2-7; TRBD2 matches at 11 bases. The read is 4 residues too short to cover the CDR3 end, so that end is filled in from the germline J gene. CDR1 and CDR2 from the germline V gene are FNHDT and SITEND (reference sequence). CDR3 size: 15 residues.

This clone appeared a few times. Genes here carry mouse names. Read coverage stops 4 residues before the CDR3 terminus; the germline J gene supplies the remainder. The chain combines TRBV13-2 with TRBJ2-5; 7 nucleotides line up with TRBD1. Germline V gene data show CDR1 as NNHNN and CDR2 as SYGAGS (reference sequence). The CDR3 runs to 14 residues. The sequenced CDR3 bases are TGTGCCAGCGGTGATCGACAGGGTGGAGAC. Its translation is CASGDRQGGD. Given in full, the CDR3 is CASGDRQGGDTQYF.

As to this clone: Mouse gene names apply. The read is 4 residues too short to cover the CDR3 end, so that end is filled in from the germline J gene. This chain connects TRBV19 to TRBJ2-7; 8 nucleotides align to TRBD1. There are 15 residues in the CDR3. CDR1 and CDR2 (germline): FNHDT, SITEND (reference sequence). Here the CDR3 reads CASSITPTGGDEQYF. The sequenced part of the CDR3 DNA is TGTGCCAGCAGTATTACCCCTACAGGGGGTGAT.

Remarks on this clone: Mouse gene names and germline throughout. The read is 4 residues too short to cover the CDR3 end, so that end is filled in from the germline J gene. The chain carries TRBV1 and TRBJ1-1; 8 bases match TRBD1. Germline CDR1 reads NSQYPW; CDR2 reads LRSPGD (reference sequence). The CDR3 is made up of 14 amino acids. The CDR3 here is CTCSAVGQGSEVFF. The sequenced CDR3 bases are TGCACCTGCAGTGCAGTCGGACAGGGATCA.

This clone was seen more than once but under ten times. Gene names and germline refer to mouse. The CDR3 goes on 4 residues after the read ends, and that part is filled in from the germline J gene. The chain joins TRBV13-3 to TRBJ1-4, with D possibly TRBD1 on 6 matching bases. The CDR3 runs 14 residues. Germline V CDR1 and CDR2: NNHDY, SYVADS. Trimming left V 2 bases short and J 6 bases short, with 11 bases between. CDR3 in amino acids: CASSDNRVDERLFF. The DNA read from the CDR3 is TGTGCCAGCAGTGACAACAGGGTGGACGAA.

With respect to this clone: Genes and germline come from the mouse. The read ends 4 residues before the CDR3 terminus; that terminus is restored from the germline J gene. The genes are TRBV31 and TRBJ2-3; 9 bases are shared with TRBD2. The V gene's germline CDR1 is GKSSPN and CDR2 SITVG. The CDR3 loop spans 16 amino acids. After removal of 0 bases from V and 0 bases from J, the junction contained 4 bases not matched to a gene. CDR3 sequence: CAWSLAGGVSAETLYF. The sequenced part of the CDR3 DNA is TGTGCCTGGAGTCTTGCTGGGGGGGTTAGTGCAGAA.

Note on this clone: All gene names here are mouse names. The sequenced fragment ends 4 residues before the CDR3 boundary, so the rest is inferred from the germline J gene. The V gene is TRBV1, the J gene TRBJ1-1; TRBD1 agrees at 8 bases. The V gene's germline CDR1 is NSQYPW and CDR2 LRSPGD (reference sequence). This CDR3 is 17 amino acids long. V shed 3 bases, J shed 1 base, and the junction held 10 bases outside the gene matches. The covered CDR3 bases are TGCACCTGCAGTGCCAGACAGGGGCGGGCGGGGAACACA. Translating it yields CTCSARQGRAGNT. The CDR3 as a whole reads CTCSARQGRAGNTEVFF.

This clone was seen repeatedly, ten times or more. At residue 13, TCRdb's protein disagrees with the DNA translation; the protein shown here derives from the DNA. Mouse gene names and germline throughout. The CDR3 is CASSDPRDRDNSPLYF. The part of the CDR3 DNA that was read is TGTGCCAGCAGTGATCCCCGGGACAGGGATAATTCGCCC. V gene TRBV13-3 combines with J gene TRBJ1-6; 9 nucleotides line up with TRBD1. The read is 3 residues too short to cover the CDR3 end, so that end is filled in from the germline J gene. TRBJ1-6 is noted as an ORF with a role that remains uncertain. J gave up 5 bases and V 1 base, and 4 bases lay outside the gene matches. This CDR3 contains 16 residues. Germline CDR1 NNHDY, CDR2 SYVADS.